The next 28 T cell receptor beta chains were all read from a single sample in a study of neurological immune-mediated disorders (dated by TCRdb to the late 2010s). The method behind the library was 5' RACE. TCRdb shows the sequencer as Illumina HiSeq 2500. TCRdb applied fastp at Q25 and MiXCR to the public reads, then kept only in-frame beta chains. All rows with the same CDR3 protein become a single entry with the most common DNA and genes. The table for this sample lists 15,000 to 20,000 distinct CDR3 sequences; 20% to 25% of them were counted only once. The ten largest make up approximately 22% of the sample. The sample taken for sequencing was PBMCs. The origin of the receptors is a man aged 45 to 65 in good health.

This clonotype was counted at least ten times. This chain links TRBV6-5 with TRBJ2-5; 11 bases map to TRBD2. Germline values: CDR1 MNHEY, CDR2 SVGAGI. The CDR3 has 16 residues. The V and J ends lost 5 bases and 5 bases, in that order; junction bases with no gene match: 10. The CDR3 bases are TGTGCCAGCAGTACCCCCACTAGCGGGAGACGGGAGACCCAGTACTTC. Translating it yields CASSTPTSGRRETQYF.

Many counts were recorded for this clonotype. V usage is TRBV29-1 and J usage is TRBJ2-1, with D uncertain. Trimming pared 2 bases from V and 2 bases from J, leaving 16 bases between. The CDR3 extends over 16 amino acids. CDR1 and CDR2 (germline): SQVTM, ANQGSEA. The CDR3 sequence is CSVEKGASGAYNEQFF. The CDR3 DNA sequence: TGCAGCGTTGAAAAAGGTGCCTCAGGAGCCTACAATGAGCAGTTCTTC.

This chain uses TRBV7-9 with TRBJ2-3; D is possibly TRBD2 (6 bases). CDR1 and CDR2 from the germline V gene are SEHNR and FQNEAQ (reference sequence). CDR3 length equals 17 residues. V was pared by 1 base and J by 2 bases, with 16 bases between. This CDR3 reads CASSLVVAGMFTDTQYF. The CDR3 DNA is TGTGCCAGCAGCTTAGTGGTCGCGGGGATGTTCACAGATACGCAGTATTTT. The variable domain in full, with the rest retrieved from reference TRBV7-9 and TRBJ2-3, is DTGVSQNPRHKITKRGQNVTFRCDPISEHNRLYWYRQTLGQGPEFLTYFQNEAQLEKSRLLSDRFSAERPKGSFSTLEIQRTEQGDSAMYLCASSLVVAGMFTDTQYFGPGTRLTVL.

This clonotype has ten or more counts. The chain is built from TRBV20-1 and TRBJ2-7; 8 nucleotides align to TRBD2. CDR3 length: 15 residues. J gave up 0 bases and V 3 bases, and 7 bases lay outside the gene matches. Per the germline V gene, CDR1 is DFQATT and CDR2 is SNEGSKA (reference sequence). CDR3 sequence reads: CSASRPAGGSYEQYF. CDR3 coding DNA: TGCAGTGCTAGCAGGCCCGCGGGAGGCTCCTACGAGCAGTACTTC.

Ten or more counts support this clonotype. The chain has TRBV27 and TRBJ1-6; a weak D match, TRBD1 (6 bases). V lost 7 bases and J lost 6, with 16 bases in between. The CDR3 contains 15 residues. Germline CDR1 MNHEY, CDR2 SMNVEV (reference sequence). The CDR3 DNA sequence: TGTGCCAGCACCCTTTACAGGGCCCCTAATTCACCCCTCCACTTT. This translates into CASTLYRAPNSPLHF.

By sample fraction, this clonotype is medium-sized. The rearrangement joins TRBV6-5 to TRBJ2-1, with D perhaps TRBD2 (6 bases). CDR1 is MNHEY, CDR2 SVGAGI, per germline. The V and J ends lost 6 bases and 7 bases respectively, with 13 bases between them. The CDR3 spans 13 residues. The CDR3 protein is CASRPGRGNEQFF. Here the CDR3 DNA reads TGTGCCAGCAGACCAGGACGGGGGAATGAGCAGTTCTTC.

V gene TRBV7-8 combines with J gene TRBJ1-1; tentative D call: TRBD1 (5 bases). V lost 3 bases, J lost 5 bases, and 16 bases lay in between. Germline values: CDR1 SGHVS, CDR2 FQNEAQ. The CDR3 contains 15 residues. Here the CDR3 reads CASSFSGTRGTEAFF. CDR3 sequence (DNA): TGTGCCAGCAGCTTCTCGGGAACTCGGGGGACTGAAGCTTTCTTT.

The sample holds many counts of this clonotype. V and J are TRBV11-2 and TRBJ2-5; D might be TRBD1 (6 bases). Germline CDR1 and CDR2: SGHAT and FQNNGV. This CDR3 region has 15 residues. Trimming stripped 3 bases from V and 0 bases from J, with 11 bases between. The CDR3 region has the DNA TGTGCCAGCAGCTTGTGGACAGACTACCAAGAGACCCAGTACTTC. Translated: CASSLWTDYQETQYF.

V is TRBV29-1 and J is TRBJ2-7, with TRBD2 matching over 8 bases. This CDR3 comprises 13 residues. After removal of 4 bases from V and 3 bases from J, the junction contained 5 bases not matched to a gene. Germline V gives CDR1 SQVTM, CDR2 ANQGSEA. As DNA, the CDR3 is TGCAGCGTTGGGGAGCGGGGGCTCTACGAGCAGTACTTC. It encodes CSVGERGLYEQYF.

This clonotype was detected many times. The CDR3 loop is CASSPDSRRNTEAFF. DNA for the CDR3: TGCGCCAGCAGCCCGGACAGCCGGAGGAACACTGAAGCTTTCTTT. The chain has TRBV5-1 and TRBJ1-1, with D tentatively TRBD1 (6 bases). The CDR3 covers 15 residues. Trimming cost V 4 bases and J 1 base, with 14 bases left between them. In germline, CDR1 is SGHRS, CDR2 YFSETQ.

This clonotype was found many times. This chain joins TRBV5-1 and TRBJ1-2, with D unclear. The CDR3 runs 15 residues. Germline V lookup: CDR1 SGHRS, CDR2 YFSETQ. Trimming took off 4 bases at V and 0 bases at J, with 13 bases between the two ends. CDR3 nucleotides: TGCGCCAGCAGCCTGATGACCCTCACTAACTATGGCTACACCTTC. Translating gives CASSLMTLTNYGYTF.

At least ten counts were recorded for this clonotype. This chain uses TRBV15 with TRBJ2-2; D is perhaps TRBD2 (5 bases). This CDR3 is built from 16 residues. Germline V lookup: CDR1 LNHNV, CDR2 YYDKDF (reference sequence). V shed 0 bases and J shed 1 base, with 9 bases lying between them. CDR3 nucleotide sequence: TGTGCCACCAGCAGAGATTTCGCGGGGAACACCGGGGAGCTGTTTTTT. Protein sequence: CATSRDFAGNTGELFF.

In its sample, this clonotype ranks as medium-sized. V is TRBV28 and J is TRBJ2-2, with unresolved D. CDR1 MDHEN and CDR2 SYDVKM come from the germline V gene. V lost 4 bases and J 7 bases, leaving 13 bases between the germline ends. The CDR3 extends over 14 amino acids. The CDR3 region is CASSSPDWNGELFF. The CDR3 nucleotides read TGTGCCAGCAGTTCCCCAGATTGGAACGGGGAGCTGTTTTTT.

This chain connects TRBV12-3 or TRBV12-4 to TRBJ2-2; 12 nucleotides agree with TRBD2. V lost 4 bases to trimming and J lost 15 bases; unmatched junction nucleotides: 6. CDR3 length equals 13 residues. As DNA, the CDR3 is TGTGCCAGCAGTTCGAGACTAGCGGGAGTGTTGTTTTTT. Amino acids: CASSSRLAGVLFF.

This clonotype was seen at least ten times. The chain has TRBV20-1 and TRBJ2-7; 8 nucleotides agree with TRBD1. The CDR3 spans 15 residues. CDR1 and CDR2 from the germline V gene are DFQATT and SNEGSKA (reference sequence). Trimming removed 0 bases from V and 4 bases from J; junction bases left unmatched: 8. CDR3 loop: CSAREAQGERYEQYF. In nucleotides, the CDR3 is TGCAGTGCTAGAGAGGCACAGGGGGAAAGGTACGAGCAGTACTTC.

This clonotype is termed medium-sized (0.01 to 0.1%). The chain has TRBV7-2 and TRBJ2-1, with 10 nucleotides matching TRBD1. Trimming took 4 bases from V and 8 from J; bases not matched to a gene: 5. Germline CDR1 reads SGHTA; CDR2 reads FQGNSA. The CDR3 totals 14 residues. The CDR3 protein is CASSWGQGLDEQFF. The CDR3 coding sequence is TGTGCCAGCAGCTGGGGACAGGGGTTGGATGAGCAGTTCTTC. Together with reference TRBV7-2 and TRBJ2-1, the CDR3 gives the full variable domain: GAGVSQSPSNKVTEKGKDVELRCDPISGHTALYWYRQSLGQGLEFLIYFQGNSAPDKSGLPSDRFSAERTGGSVSTLTIQRTQQEDSAVYLCASSWGQGLDEQFFGPGTRLTVL.

This clonotype was recorded many times. J is TRBJ2-1 and V is TRBV6-4; the match to TRBD2 covers 7 bases. Germline V gene sequence: CDR1 MRHNA, CDR2 SNTAGT. CDR3 length equals 12 residues. J lost 6 bases, V lost 10 bases, and 6 bases had no gene match. In DNA, the CDR3 is TGTGCCACCCGGACTAGTTTCAATGAGCAGTTCTTC. The encoded protein is CATRTSFNEQFF.

This clonotype has at least ten counts. This chain links TRBV7-9 with TRBJ2-7, with a possible D match to TRBD1 (5 bases). The ends were cut back, 8 bases at V and 7 bases at J, with 15 bases in the middle. The CDR3 totals 12 residues. Germline values: CDR1 SEHNR, CDR2 FQNEAQ (reference sequence). The CDR3 bases are TGTGCCAGCGAGTCGATGGGGCTAGAGCAGTACTTC. Translation gives CASESMGLEQYF. Based on the CDR3 plus reference TRBV7-9 and TRBJ2-7, the full variable domain is DTGVSQNPRHKITKRGQNVTFRCDPISEHNRLYWYRQTLGQGPEFLTYFQNEAQLEKSRLLSDRFSAERPKGSFSTLEIQRTEQGDSAMYLCASESMGLEQYFGPGTRLTVT.

This clonotype has a count of ten or more. The J gene is TRBJ2-3, the V gene TRBV20-1, with TRBD2 identical over 12 bases. Germline lookup yields CDR1 DFQATT and CDR2 SNEGSKA (reference sequence). V was pared by 1 base and J by 3 bases, with 14 bases of the junction left unmatched. The CDR3 is 19 residues long. CDR3 nucleotide sequence: TGCAGTGCTAGAGGGTGGGGACTAGCGGGCCAACCAAGGACAGATACGCAGTATTTT. Amino acid sequence: CSARGWGLAGQPRTDTQYF.

This clonotype came up many times. The V call is TRBV12-3 or TRBV12-4, the J call TRBJ2-1; 11 bases fit TRBD2. V lost 6 bases to trimming and J lost 8 bases; unmatched junction nucleotides: 9. The CDR3 has 15 amino acids. DNA of the CDR3: TGTGCCAGCAGCACAACTAGCGGGAGTACGCATGAGCAGTTCTTC. Its protein product is CASSTTSGSTHEQFF.

By share of the sample, this clonotype is medium-sized. V usage is TRBV29-1 and J usage is TRBJ2-5; 8 nucleotides match TRBD2. CDR1 is SQVTM, CDR2 ANQGSEA, per germline. The trim removed 8 bases at V and 6 bases at J, leaving 5 bases unmatched. CDR3 length equals 11 residues. CDR3 residues: CSPREGKTQYF. CDR3 bases: TGCAGCCCCCGGGAGGGCAAGACCCAGTACTTC.

This clonotype was detected ten times or more. The V and J genes are TRBV20-1 and TRBJ1-2, with 8 bases fitting TRBD1. Losses at the gene ends were 8 bases for V and 4 bases for J; bases not matched to a gene: 9. The CDR3 contains 13 residues. Germline assignment: CDR1 DFQATT and CDR2 SNEGSKA (reference sequence). Here the CDR3 DNA reads TGCAGTATATTGAGACAGGGGAGCTATGGCTACACCTTC. Translated: CSILRQGSYGYTF.

The V and J genes are TRBV5-1 and TRBJ1-1; 7 nucleotides match TRBD1. The CDR3 runs to 14 residues. J gave up 9 bases and V 4 bases, and 12 bases lay outside the gene matches. Germline V CDR1 and CDR2: SGHRS, YFSETQ. CDR3 residues: CASSETGSSEKAFF. For the CDR3, the DNA is TGCGCCAGCAGCGAGACAGGGTCTTCTGAGAAAGCTTTCTTT.

The chain has TRBV20-1 and TRBJ1-1, with D perhaps TRBD1 (5 bases). The CDR3 length is 15 residues. Germline V CDR1 and CDR2: DFQATT, SNEGSKA (reference sequence). Trimming stripped 7 bases from V and 1 base from J, with 19 bases between. CDR3 loop: CSGLFVGRGNTEAFF. The DNA for the CDR3 is TGCAGTGGTTTGTTCGTGGGGCGAGGGAACACTGAAGCTTTCTTT.

This clonotype rates as medium-sized (0.01 to 0.1%). The chain joins TRBV10-3 to TRBJ2-6; D uncertain. This CDR3 has 14 residues. The germline gives CDR1 ENHRY, CDR2 SYGVKD. V was pared by 3 bases and J by 0 bases, with 3 bases between. The DNA of the CDR3 is TGTGCCATCAGTGACAGCTCTGGGGCCAACGTCCTGACTTTC. Amino acid sequence: CAISDSSGANVLTF.

Ten or more counts support this clonotype. This chain uses TRBV5-1 with TRBJ2-5; TRBD1 or TRBD2 may be the D gene (5 bases each). CDR1 is SGHRS, CDR2 YFSETQ, per germline. CDR3 length: 12 amino acids. The ends were cut back, 4 bases at V and 5 bases at J, with 9 bases in the middle. The CDR3 protein is CASSLEGETQYF. CDR3 DNA: TGCGCCAGCAGCCTCGAGGGGGAGACCCAGTACTTC.

This clonotype turned up a few times. The chain has TRBV28 and TRBJ2-1; 7 positions match TRBD2. This CDR3 spans 19 amino acids. CDR1 and CDR2 (germline): MDHEN, SYDVKM. The trim removed 1 base at V and 3 bases at J, leaving 15 bases unmatched. The CDR3 DNA reads as TGTGCCAGCAGTTTATTCCCCCTAGGACGTGCTAGCGGCTACAATGAGCAGTTCTTC. It yields the protein CASSLFPLGRASGYNEQFF.

In its sample, this clonotype is medium-sized. The chain links TRBV10-3 to TRBJ1-4; D is possibly TRBD1 (5 bases). Germline V gene sequence: CDR1 ENHRY, CDR2 SYGVKD. Trimming stripped 0 bases from V and 6 bases from J, with 11 bases between. This CDR3 has 15 residues. Here the CDR3 DNA reads TGTGCCATCAGTGAGTCGATGGGGCTAGATGAAAAACTGTTTTTT. Its translation: CAISESMGLDEKLFF.